The present T cell receptor (beta chain) was sequenced within a study of lymphopenia after photon versus proton radiotherapy. Study-wide findings and caveats: Under photons, naive T cells and diversity fell while effector/memory populations rose.

Profiled with immunoSEQ multiplex PCR; TCRdb holds only in-frame clones, not every one. Counted here are some 70,000 clones, about 89% occurring once; the ten biggest clones make up under 14%. J was trimmed by 2 bases and V by 6 bases; bases with no gene match: 11. The CDR3 consists of 16 residues. Germline V gene lookup returns CDR1 SEHNR and CDR2 FQNEAQ (reference sequence). Details on this clone: Its target is not known.

The chain combines TRBV7-9 with TRBJ2-5; 8 positions agree with TRBD2. This material consisted of peripheral blood, taken from a patient treated with proton-based radiotherapy. The origin of this receptor is a man older than 75 with esophageal cancer. The CDR3 DNA is TGTGCCAGCAGTCGATACCCTTCGGGGGGGCAAGAGACCCAGTACTTC. This codes for CASSRYPSGGQETQYF.